Presented here are 10 T cell receptor beta chains from one specimen sequenced in a study of identical twins. TCRdb reprocessed the 5' RACE reads with MiXCR, giving one entry per CDR3 protein. The sample shows about 200,000 distinct CDR3 sequences, 5% to 7% of them seen only once. The same sample was also used in a study of T cells expressing NK-cell markers.

The sequencing sample was made of CD8+ T cells sorted from blood. The receptors derive from a woman between 18 and 30 years old in good health.

In its sample, this clonotype was seen a few times. V usage is TRBV27 and J usage is TRBJ1-5; maybe TRBD1 (5 bases). V shed 8 bases and J shed 3 bases, with 11 bases lying between them. The CDR3 is 13 residues long. The germline V gene has CDR1 MNHEY and CDR2 SMNVEV (reference sequence). CDR3 nucleotide sequence: TGTGCCAGCTCCGGGGCAGCCAATCAGCCCCAGCATTTT. Amino acid sequence: CASSGAANQPQHF.

There are a few counts of this clonotype. The V and J genes are TRBV5-5 and TRBJ1-1; D is ambiguous. This CDR3 region has 14 residues. The V end was cut by 2 bases, the J end by 4 bases, with 12 bases between. CDR1 and CDR2 (germline): SGHKS, YYEKEE (reference sequence). The CDR3 reads CASSFSRSGTEAFF. CDR3 bases: TGTGCCAGCAGCTTCTCACGCTCAGGCACTGAAGCTTTCTTT.

In this sample, this clonotype turned up many times. The chain carries TRBV7-8 and TRBJ2-2; the match to TRBD2 covers 10 bases. The CDR3 length is 15 residues. The V gene's germline CDR1 is SGHVS and CDR2 FQNEAQ. Trimming took 1 base from V and 9 from J; bases not matched to a gene: 5. In nucleotides, the CDR3 is TGTGCCAGCAGCTTAGAACTAGCGGGAATCAGGGAGCTGTTTTTT. Amino acids: CASSLELAGIRELFF. The variable domain in full, completed from reference TRBV7-8 and TRBJ2-2, reads GAGVSQSPRYKVAKRGQDVALRCDPISGHVSLFWYQQALGQGPEFLTYFQNEAQLDKSGLPSDRFFAERPEGSVSTLKIQRTQQEDSAVYLCASSLELAGIRELFFGEGSRLTVL.

The rearrangement joins TRBV19 to TRBJ2-7; 8 bases agree with TRBD2. With 3 bases clipped from V and 0 bases from J, the junction kept 4 bases outside the gene matches. The germline gives CDR1 LNHDA, CDR2 SQIVND (reference sequence). The CDR3 is 15 residues long. CDR3 coding DNA: TGTGCCAGTAGTATGGCAGCGGGGGTCTCCTACGAGCAGTACTTC. Encoded protein: CASSMAAGVSYEQYF.

This clonotype was counted only a few times. The chain is built from TRBV7-2 and TRBJ1-6, with 7 bases aligning to TRBD1. The CDR3 has 17 amino acids. V dropped 5 bases and J dropped 9; count of bases not matched to a gene: 16. Germline V lookup: CDR1 SGHTA, CDR2 FQGNSA. CDR3 DNA sequence: TGTGCCAGCAGCCGACTCCTTACCGACAGGGAGGGTTCACCCCTCCACTTT. Translation gives CASSRLLTDREGSPLHF.

This clonotype has a handful of counts. The rearrangement links TRBV4-2 to TRBJ2-1; D call uncertain. V lost 4 bases, J lost 2 bases, and 15 bases lay in between. Looked up from germline, CDR1 is LGHNA and CDR2 is YNFKEQ. The CDR3 totals 16 residues. DNA of the CDR3: TGTGCCAGCAGCCGTTGGTCTACCGATACCTACAATGAGCAGTTCTTC. Translation gives CASSRWSTDTYNEQFF.

The table lists this clonotype with a few counts. The chain combines TRBV10-3 with TRBJ1-4, with D unresolved. V was cut by 3 bases and J by 5 bases, with 7 bases left in between. The CDR3 runs to 13 residues. The V gene's germline CDR1 is ENHRY and CDR2 SYGVKD. The CDR3: CAISDPPNEKLFF. Written as DNA, the CDR3 is TGTGCCATCAGTGACCCTCCAAATGAAAAACTGTTTTTT.

This chain connects TRBV3-1 to TRBJ1-3; D is uncertain. The CDR3 runs to 15 residues. Trimming removed 4 bases at V and 0 bases at J, with 10 bases between. CDR1 is LGHDT, CDR2 YNNKEL, per germline (reference sequence). The CDR3 here is CASSLDTTSGNTIYF. CDR3 nucleotide sequence: TGTGCCAGCAGCCTAGACACCACCTCTGGAAACACCATATATTTT.

J is TRBJ2-3 and V is TRBV30, with 7 bases lining up with TRBD2. The V segment lost 1 base and the J segment 2 bases; nucleotides outside the gene matches: 6. CDR3 length: 15 residues. Germline V gives CDR1 GTSNPN, CDR2 SVGIG (reference sequence). CDR3 nucleotides: TGTGCCTGGAGTGCGGTGGGAGGGCCCACAGATACGCAGTATTTT. It translates to CAWSAVGGPTDTQYF.

This clonotype appeared a few times. This rearrangement joins TRBV27 to TRBJ1-2, with a weak D call TRBD1 (5 bases). This CDR3 spans 12 amino acids. V was trimmed by 5 bases and J by 8 bases, leaving 12 bases between them. CDR1 is MNHEY, CDR2 SMNVEV, per germline (reference sequence). The CDR3 region is CASSKGMGGYTF. As DNA, the CDR3 is TGTGCCAGCAGTAAGGGGATGGGAGGCTACACCTTC.